This T cell receptor (beta chain) emerged from a study of PD-1 blockade in classical Hodgkin lymphoma. Study-level points and caveats: Individuals initiating nivolumab under 1 year after ASCT were excluded. Diversity in CD4+ TCRs, unlike that measured in CD8+ TCRs, had risen significantly by C4D1. Lower baseline TCR diversity marked trial partial responders and progressors.

Method: immunoSEQ multiplex PCR; TCRdb's copy keeps in-frame clones and lacks some. This sample has more than 140,000 clones, with approximately 81% found just once. Every patient experienced relapse after autologous stem cell transplantation, and brentuximab vedotin exposure varied. Comments on this clone: Its antigen is unknown.

The V segment lost 7 bases and the J segment 3 bases; nucleotides outside the gene matches: 14. The CDR3 consists of 16 residues. Germline V CDR1 and CDR2: MNHEY, SMNVEV (reference sequence). This receptor was obtained from a human donor with classical Hodgkin lymphoma. The specimen comprised peripheral blood mononuclear cells (PBMCs), sampled before the second cycle of nivolumab. The chain employs TRBV27 and TRBJ2-7, with TRBD2 matching 8 bases. The CDR3 here is CASIPFSGGGNYEQYF. In DNA form, the CDR3 reads TGTGCCAGCATTCCCTTCTCGGGAGGGGGGAACTACGAGCAGTACTTC.